One T cell receptor (beta chain) is described in this entry. What it binds is unknown. These data are taken from a study of OX40 agonist ivuxolimab in advanced cancers. Study outcomes and limitations: Certain nonresponders likewise exhibited a low normalized T-cell clonal expansion.

Profiled with immunoSEQ multiplex PCR; TCRdb holds only in-frame clones, not every one. The repertoire has fewer than 25,000 clones, around 90% of them found once; the top ten carry 8.5% to 10%. This CDR3 contains 16 residues. V lost 3 bases, J lost 3 bases, and 18 bases lay in between. Germline V gene sequence: CDR1 LNHDA, CDR2 SQIVND (reference sequence). The rearrangement links TRBV19 to TRBJ2-7; possible D gene TRBD1, 5 bases. Here the sequenced sample was CD4+ or CD8+ T cells sorted from blood, taken in a trial of the OX40 agonist ivuxolimab. The TCR sequence derives from an adult with an advanced solid tumor such as melanoma, head and neck, liver or kidney cancer. The DNA of the CDR3 is TGTGCCAGTAGTATCAGTTCAGGGTATTCAAACTACGAGCAGTACTTC. It translates to CASSISSGYSNYEQYF.